The clone carrying this TCR beta chain was recorded only once. The target antigen is unknown. Sample-barcoded 5' priming and a J-beta primer mix drove a second PCR of about 6 to 12 cycles. TCRdb called the 5' RACE reads again in MiXCR, with one record for every CDR3 protein. This sample yields about 800,000 distinct CDR3 sequences, of which about 42% are seen a single time; about a sixth belongs to the top ten. Each donor gave roughly 10 milliliters of peripheral blood. The length of the CDR3 is 13 residues. V lost 7 bases and J 1 base, leaving 10 bases between the germline ends. The germline CDR1 and CDR2 sequences are SNHLY and FYNNEI. The source of the sample is a study of blood T cells in healthy people across ages. Study findings and constraints: Naive T cell percentage showed a strong correlation with the diversity of TCR beta.

The sequence derives from an elderly man in good health. Source material: blood. The chain uses TRBV2 and TRBJ1-1; perhaps TRBD1 as D (6 bases). Written as DNA, the CDR3 is TGTGCCAGCATACAGGGCCGGAACACTGAAGCTTTCTTT. Translated: CASIQGRNTEAFF. The full variable domain, in which reference TRBV2 and TRBJ1-1 provide the parts outside the CDR3, is EPEVTQTPSHQVTQMGQEVILRCVPISNHLYFYWYRQILGQKVEFLVSFYNNEISEKSEIFDDQFSVERPDGSNFTLKIRSTKLEDSAMYFCASIQGRNTEAFFGQGTRLTVV.